What follows describes a single TCR beta chain. The data originate from a study of blood T cell repertoires in COVID-19. Study overall: PBMCs, B-cell-depleted T cells, or T cells provided the cDNA or gDNA that made up the material.

Clones were read by immunoSEQ multiplex PCR, and TCRdb kept only the in-frame ones, dropping some. The sample shows more than 200,000 clones, about 82% of them seen only once. Germline values: CDR1 ENHRY, CDR2 SYGVKD. CDR3 length: 17 residues. V lost 10 bases, J lost 1 base, and 17 bases stayed unmatched. The sequence was collected from a woman older than 75 with acute or convalescent COVID-19. Specimen: peripheral blood. J is TRBJ1-2 and V is TRBV10-3, with TRBD1 matching 8 bases. The CDR3 spells CASALDRLGQGNYGYTF. CDR3 nucleotide sequence: TGTGCCAGCGCCTTGGATAGACTAGGACAGGGTAACTATGGCTACACCTTC.